The T cell receptor (beta chain) under discussion was sequenced for a study of somatic mutations in cytotoxic T cells in rheumatoid arthritis. Clones were read by immunoSEQ multiplex PCR, and TCRdb kept only the in-frame ones, dropping some. The profile covers fewer than 40,000 clones, with approximately 85% appearing a single time and just under 8.5% taken by the ten largest. The CDR3 is made up of 14 amino acids. V lost 2 bases to trimming and J lost 2 bases, with 9 bases between them. The V gene's germline CDR1 is MNHNS and CDR2 SASEGT. This receptor was obtained from an adult with rheumatoid arthritis. The sequenced sample consisted of CD8+ T cells sorted from blood. The V gene is TRBV6-1, the J gene TRBJ1-2; the D gene is possibly TRBD1 (5 bases). In DNA form, the CDR3 reads TGTGCCAGCAGTGAATTGGGGGGAAACTATGGCTACACCTTC. It translates to CASSELGGNYGYTF.